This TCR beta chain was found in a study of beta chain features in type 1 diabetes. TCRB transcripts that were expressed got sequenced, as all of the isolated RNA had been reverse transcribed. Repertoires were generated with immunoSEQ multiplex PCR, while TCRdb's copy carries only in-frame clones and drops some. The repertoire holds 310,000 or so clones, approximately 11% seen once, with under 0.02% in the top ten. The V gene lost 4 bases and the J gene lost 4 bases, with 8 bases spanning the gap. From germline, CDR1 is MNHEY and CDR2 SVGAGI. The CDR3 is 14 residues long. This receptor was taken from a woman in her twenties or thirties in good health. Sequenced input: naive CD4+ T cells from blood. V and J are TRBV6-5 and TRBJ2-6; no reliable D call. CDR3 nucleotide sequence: TGTGCCAGCAGTTTGGTAGCCGGGGCCAACGTCCTGACTTTC. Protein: CASSLVAGANVLTF.